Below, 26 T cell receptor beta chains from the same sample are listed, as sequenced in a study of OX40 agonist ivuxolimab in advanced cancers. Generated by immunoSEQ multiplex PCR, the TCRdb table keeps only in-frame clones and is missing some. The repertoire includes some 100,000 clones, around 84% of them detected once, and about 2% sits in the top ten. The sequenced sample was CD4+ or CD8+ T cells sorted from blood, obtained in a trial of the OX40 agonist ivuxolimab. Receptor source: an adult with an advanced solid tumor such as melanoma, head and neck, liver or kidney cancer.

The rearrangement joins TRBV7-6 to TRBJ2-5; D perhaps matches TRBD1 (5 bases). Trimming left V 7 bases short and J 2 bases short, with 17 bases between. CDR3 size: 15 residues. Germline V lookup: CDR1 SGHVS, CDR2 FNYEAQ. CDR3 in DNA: TGTGCCAGCACCAAAGGGGTGGCGGCTCAAGAGACCCAGTACTTC. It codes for CASTKGVAAQETQYF.

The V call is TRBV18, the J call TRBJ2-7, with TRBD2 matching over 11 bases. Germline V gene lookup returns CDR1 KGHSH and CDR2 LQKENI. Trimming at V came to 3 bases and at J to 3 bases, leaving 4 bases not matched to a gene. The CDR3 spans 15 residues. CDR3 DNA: TGTGCCAGCTCACCCGGGACTAGCGGAAACTACGAGCAGTACTTC. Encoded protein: CASSPGTSGNYEQYF.

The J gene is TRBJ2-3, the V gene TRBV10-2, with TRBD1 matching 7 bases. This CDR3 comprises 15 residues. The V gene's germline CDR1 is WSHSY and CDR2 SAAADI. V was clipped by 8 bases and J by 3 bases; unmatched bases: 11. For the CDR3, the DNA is TGCGCCAGCCGCCAGGGGGTCTTCGAAACAGATACGCAGTATTTT. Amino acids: CASRQGVFETDTQYF.

CDR3 sequence: CASRGQNPQPQHF. CDR3 DNA sequence: TGTGCCAGCAGAGGACAGAACCCTCAGCCCCAGCATTTT. V usage is TRBV2 and J usage is TRBJ1-5; D may be TRBD1 (6 bases). Between the trimmed V and J ends, which lost 6 bases and 6 bases, there was a span of 12 bases. This CDR3 has 13 amino acids. CDR1 and CDR2 from the germline V gene are SNHLY and FYNNEI.

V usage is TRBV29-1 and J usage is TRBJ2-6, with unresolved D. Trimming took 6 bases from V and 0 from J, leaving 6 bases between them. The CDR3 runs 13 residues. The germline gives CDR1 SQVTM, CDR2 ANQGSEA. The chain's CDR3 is CSVQISGANVLTF. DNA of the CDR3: TGCAGCGTACAGATCTCTGGGGCCAACGTCCTGACTTTC.

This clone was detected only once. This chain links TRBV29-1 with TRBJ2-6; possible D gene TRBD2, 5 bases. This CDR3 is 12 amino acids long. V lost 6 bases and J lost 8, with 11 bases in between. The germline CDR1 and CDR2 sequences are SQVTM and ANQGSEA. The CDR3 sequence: CSVQPGTNVLTF. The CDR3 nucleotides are TGCAGCGTCCAACCGGGAACCAACGTCCTGACTTTC.

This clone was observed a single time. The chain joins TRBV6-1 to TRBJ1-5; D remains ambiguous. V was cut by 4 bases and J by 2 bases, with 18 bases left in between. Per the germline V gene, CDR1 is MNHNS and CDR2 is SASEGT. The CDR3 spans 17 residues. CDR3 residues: CASSVAAPALGNQPQHF. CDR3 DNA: TGTGCCAGCAGTGTGGCAGCTCCTGCCCTGGGCAATCAGCCCCAGCATTTT.

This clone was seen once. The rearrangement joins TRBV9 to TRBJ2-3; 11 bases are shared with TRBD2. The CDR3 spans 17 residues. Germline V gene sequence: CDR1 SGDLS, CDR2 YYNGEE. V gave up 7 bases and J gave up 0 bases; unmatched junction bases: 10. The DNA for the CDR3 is TGTGCCAGCCACCCGGGACTAGCGGACTATAGCACAGATACGCAGTATTTT. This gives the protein CASHPGLADYSTDTQYF.

This chain's CDR3 is CASSLMATGRGEQFF. The DNA for the CDR3 is TGTGCCAGCAGTTTAATGGCGACTGGGCGGGGGGAGCAGTTCTTC. The V and J genes are TRBV28 and TRBJ2-1, with TRBD2 matching 7 bases. The V and J ends lost 2 bases and 10 bases, in that order; junction bases with no gene match: 11. CDR3 length: 15 residues. The germline CDR1 and CDR2 sequences are MDHEN and SYDVKM.

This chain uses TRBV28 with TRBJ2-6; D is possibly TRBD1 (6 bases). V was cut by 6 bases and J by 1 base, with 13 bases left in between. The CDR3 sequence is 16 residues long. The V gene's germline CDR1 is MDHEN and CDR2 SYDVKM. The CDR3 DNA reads TGTGCCAGCAGGGCCAAACAGGGTTCTGGGGCCAACGTCCTGACTTTC. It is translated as CASRAKQGSGANVLTF. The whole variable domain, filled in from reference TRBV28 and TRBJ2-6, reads DVKVTQSSRYLVKRTGEKVFLECVQDMDHENMFWYRQDPGLGLRLIYFSYDVKMKEKGDIPEGYSVSREKKERFSLILESASTNQTSMYLCASRAKQGSGANVLTFGAGSRLTVL.

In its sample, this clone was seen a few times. CDR3 DNA sequence: TGTGCCAGCAGCCCCGGGACAGACAGAACACAAGAGACCCAGTACTTC. Protein product: CASSPGTDRTQETQYF. The J gene is TRBJ2-5, the V gene TRBV4-2; TRBD1 aligns across 7 bases. V was clipped by 4 bases and J by 2 bases; unmatched bases: 10. CDR3 length: 16 amino acids. Germline V gene data show CDR1 as LGHNA and CDR2 as YNFKEQ.

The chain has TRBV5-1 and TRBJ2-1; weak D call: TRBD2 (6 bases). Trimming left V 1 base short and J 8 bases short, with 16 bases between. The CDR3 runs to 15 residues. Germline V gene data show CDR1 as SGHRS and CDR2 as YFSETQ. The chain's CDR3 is CASSLSGRSADEQFF. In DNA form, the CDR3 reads TGCGCCAGCAGCTTGTCGGGGAGGAGCGCAGATGAGCAGTTCTTC.

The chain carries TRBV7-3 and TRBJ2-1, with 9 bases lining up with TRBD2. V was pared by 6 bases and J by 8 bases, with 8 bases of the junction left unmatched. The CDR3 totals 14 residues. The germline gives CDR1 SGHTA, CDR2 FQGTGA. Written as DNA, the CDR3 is TGTGCCAGCAGGATAGCGGGAGCTGGCGATGAGCAGTTCTTC. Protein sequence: CASRIAGAGDEQFF.

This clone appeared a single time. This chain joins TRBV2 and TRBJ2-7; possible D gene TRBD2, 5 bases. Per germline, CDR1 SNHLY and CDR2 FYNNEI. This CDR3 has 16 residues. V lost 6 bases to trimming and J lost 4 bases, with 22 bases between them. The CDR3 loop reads CASRFLQVGEIYEQYF. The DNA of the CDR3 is TGTGCCAGCAGGTTCCTCCAAGTGGGAGAGATTTACGAGCAGTACTTC.

This CDR3 is CASSPWTGSPGELFF. The CDR3 region has the DNA TGTGCCAGCTCACCTTGGACAGGATCTCCCGGGGAGCTGTTTTTT. The rearrangement joins TRBV18 to TRBJ2-2; 7 positions agree with TRBD1. Germline V lookup: CDR1 KGHSH, CDR2 LQKENI. There are 15 residues in the CDR3. J was trimmed by 6 bases and V by 3 bases; bases with no gene match: 7.

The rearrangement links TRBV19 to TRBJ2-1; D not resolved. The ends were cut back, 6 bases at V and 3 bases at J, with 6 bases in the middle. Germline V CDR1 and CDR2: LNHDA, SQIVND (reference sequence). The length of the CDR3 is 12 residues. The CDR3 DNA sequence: TGTGCCAGTAGGGGCGACTACAATGAGCAGTTCTTC. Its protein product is CASRGDYNEQFF.

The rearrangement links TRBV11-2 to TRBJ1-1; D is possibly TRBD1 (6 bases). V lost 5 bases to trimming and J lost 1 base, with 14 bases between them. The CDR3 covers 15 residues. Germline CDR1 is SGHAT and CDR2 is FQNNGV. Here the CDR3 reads CASSLTDSSNTEAFF. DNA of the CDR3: TGTGCCAGCAGCCTGACGGACAGTTCGAACACTGAAGCTTTCTTT.

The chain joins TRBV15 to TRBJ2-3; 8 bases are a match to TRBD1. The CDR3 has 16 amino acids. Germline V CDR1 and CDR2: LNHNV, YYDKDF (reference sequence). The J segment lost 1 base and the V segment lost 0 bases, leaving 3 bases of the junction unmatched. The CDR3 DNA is TGTGCCACCAGCAGAGACCAGACAGGGGGCACAGATACGCAGTATTTT. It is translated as CATSRDQTGGTDTQYF.

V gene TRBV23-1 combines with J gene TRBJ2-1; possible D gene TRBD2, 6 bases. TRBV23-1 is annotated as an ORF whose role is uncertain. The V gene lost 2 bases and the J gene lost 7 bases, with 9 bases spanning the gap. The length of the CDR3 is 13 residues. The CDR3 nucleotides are TGCGCCAGCAGTCAAGGAGGGCGGAATGAGCAGTTCTTC. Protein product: CASSQGGRNEQFF.

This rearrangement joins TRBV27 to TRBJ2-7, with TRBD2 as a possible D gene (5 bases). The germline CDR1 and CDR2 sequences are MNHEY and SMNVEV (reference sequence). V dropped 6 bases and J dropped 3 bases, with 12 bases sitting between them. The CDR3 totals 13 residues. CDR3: CASSLWSGYEQYF. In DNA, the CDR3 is TGTGCCAGCAGCCTCTGGAGCGGCTACGAGCAGTACTTC.

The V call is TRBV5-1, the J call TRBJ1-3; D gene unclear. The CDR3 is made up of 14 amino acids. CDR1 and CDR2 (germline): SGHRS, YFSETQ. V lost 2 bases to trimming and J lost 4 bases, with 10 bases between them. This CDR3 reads CASSFGLSGNTIYF. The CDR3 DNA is TGCGCCAGCAGCTTTGGTCTGAGCGGAAACACCATATATTTT. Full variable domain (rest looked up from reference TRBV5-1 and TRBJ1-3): KAGVTQTPRYLIKTRGQQVTLSCSPISGHRSVSWYQQTPGQGLQFLFEYFSETQRNKGNFPGRFSGRQFSNSRSEMNVSTLELGDSALYLCASSFGLSGNTIYFGEGSWLTVV.

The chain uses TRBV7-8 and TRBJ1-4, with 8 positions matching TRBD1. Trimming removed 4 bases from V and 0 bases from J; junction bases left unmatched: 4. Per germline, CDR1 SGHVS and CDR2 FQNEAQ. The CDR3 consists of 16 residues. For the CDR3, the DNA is TGTGCCAGCAGCTCCTACAGGGGGGCAACTAATGAAAAACTGTTTTTT. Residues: CASSSYRGATNEKLFF.

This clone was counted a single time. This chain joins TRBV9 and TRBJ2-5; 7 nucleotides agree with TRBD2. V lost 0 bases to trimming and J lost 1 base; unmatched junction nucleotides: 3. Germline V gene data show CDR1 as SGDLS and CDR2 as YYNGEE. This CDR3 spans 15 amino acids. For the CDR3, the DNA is TGTGCCAGCAGCGTAGACGGACTAGTCCAAGAGACCCAGTACTTC. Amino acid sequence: CASSVDGLVQETQYF.

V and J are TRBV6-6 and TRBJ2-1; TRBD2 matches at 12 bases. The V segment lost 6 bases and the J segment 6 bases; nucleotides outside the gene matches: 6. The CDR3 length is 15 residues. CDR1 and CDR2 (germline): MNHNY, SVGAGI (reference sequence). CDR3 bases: TGTGCCAGCAGCACCGGGACTAGCGGGTTCAATGAGCAGTTCTTC. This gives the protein CASSTGTSGFNEQFF.

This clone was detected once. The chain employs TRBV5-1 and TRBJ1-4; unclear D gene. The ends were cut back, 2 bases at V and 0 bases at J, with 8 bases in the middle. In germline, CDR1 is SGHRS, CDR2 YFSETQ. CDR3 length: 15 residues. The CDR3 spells CASSFGSSTNEKLFF. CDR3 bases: TGCGCCAGCAGCTTCGGGTCTTCAACTAATGAAAAACTGTTTTTT.

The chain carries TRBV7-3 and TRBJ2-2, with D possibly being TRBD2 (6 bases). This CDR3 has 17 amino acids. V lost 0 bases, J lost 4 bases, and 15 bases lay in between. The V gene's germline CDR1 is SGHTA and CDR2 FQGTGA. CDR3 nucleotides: TGTGCCAGCAGCTTAACCGCCCTAGCGCCGGGCACCGGGGAGCTGTTTTTT. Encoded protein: CASSLTALAPGTGELFF.